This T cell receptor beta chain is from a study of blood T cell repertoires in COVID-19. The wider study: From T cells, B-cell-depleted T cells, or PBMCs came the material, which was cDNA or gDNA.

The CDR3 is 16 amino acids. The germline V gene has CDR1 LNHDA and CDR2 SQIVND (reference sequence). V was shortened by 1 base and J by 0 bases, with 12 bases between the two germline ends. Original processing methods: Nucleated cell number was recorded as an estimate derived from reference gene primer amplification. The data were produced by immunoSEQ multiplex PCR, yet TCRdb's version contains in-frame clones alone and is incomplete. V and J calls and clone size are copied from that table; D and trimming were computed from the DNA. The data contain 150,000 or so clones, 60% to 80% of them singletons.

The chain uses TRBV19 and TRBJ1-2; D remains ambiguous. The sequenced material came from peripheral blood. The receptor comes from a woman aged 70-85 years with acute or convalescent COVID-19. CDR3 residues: CASSIGATPPNYGYTF. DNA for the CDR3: TGTGCCAGTAGTATAGGGGCAACTCCTCCTAACTATGGCTACACCTTC.